This T cell receptor beta chain was found in a study of T-cell reconstitution after alpha-beta-depleted transplantation in children. Molecular barcoding with unique molecular identifiers was used for the TCRbeta library. Using its own MiXCR run on the PCR reads, TCRdb lists one record per CDR3 protein. The data contain 500,000 or so distinct CDR3 sequences, over 25% of them singletons. Germline V gene sequence: CDR1 MNHNS, CDR2 SASEGT. V shed 4 bases, J shed 7 bases, and the junction held 1 base outside the gene matches. This CDR3 comprises 13 residues. V and J are TRBV6-1 and TRBJ2-5; 12 nucleotides match TRBD2. The sequencing used PBMCs from the stem cell graft donor, collected from the stem cell graft. This sequence was found in a human donor who donated a stem cell graft to a child with aplastic anemia. CDR3 region: CASSGGLAGTQYF. Written as DNA, the CDR3 is TGTGCCAGCAGTGGGGGACTAGCGGGGACCCAGTACTTC.